This T cell receptor (beta chain) derives from a study of blood T cell repertoires in COVID-19. Study details: Two negative PCRs, clearance, or symptom resolution had been documented for recovered Cohort 3 donors.

The germline V gene encodes CDR1 MDHEN and CDR2 SYDVKM. CDR3 length equals 15 residues. The V end was cut by 7 bases, the J end by 0 bases, with 12 bases between. Generated by immunoSEQ multiplex PCR, the TCRdb table keeps only in-frame clones and is missing some. The sample has around 360,000 clones; 80% to 90% are singletons. J is TRBJ1-4 and V is TRBV28; the D is unclear. The clonotype comes from a middle-aged man in a cohort exposed to, infected with or recovered from COVID-19 (not recorded which). The sample comprised PBMCs or T cells enriched from blood (not recorded which). The CDR3: CASKSEVATNEKLFF. In DNA form, the CDR3 reads TGTGCCAGCAAAAGTGAGGTTGCAACTAATGAAAAACTGTTTTTT.